A single sample is the source of the 2 T cell receptor beta chains below, sequenced in a study of regulatory T cells in long-lasting Graves disease. Libraries of TCR beta came from iRepertoire HTBI primers plus Arm-PCR of CDR3 regions. From the multiplex PCR reads, TCRdb called clonotypes with MiXCR, one entry per CDR3 protein. This sample carries under 300,000 distinct CDR3 sequences, roughly a fifth of them seen once, and the ten largest clones take approximately 15%. Time point specified: newly diagnosed GD, antithyroid drugs for less than 3 months. From RNA extracted from PBMCs, the TCR library was made. Source: peripheral blood mononuclear cells (PBMCs), taken at new diagnosis, from a patient treated with antithyroid drugs. These receptor sequences come from a female donor with Graves disease.

The chain joins TRBV10-3 to TRBJ2-1; the D gene is possibly TRBD2 (6 bases). CDR1 and CDR2 (germline): ENHRY, SYGVKD. The CDR3 is 13 residues long. The V end was cut by 6 bases, the J end by 6 bases, with 12 bases between. CDR3 sequence reads: CAIRTGGSNEQFF. CDR3 nucleotide sequence: TGTGCCATCAGGACCGGGGGAAGCAATGAGCAGTTCTTC.

This clonotype has at least ten counts. V usage is TRBV11-3 and J usage is TRBJ1-1, with no clear D. This CDR3 region has 13 residues. Germline lookup yields CDR1 SGHNT and CDR2 YENEEA. The ends were cut back, 1 base at V and 4 bases at J, with 7 bases in the middle. The CDR3 region is CASSLGPSTEAFF. The CDR3 coding sequence is TGTGCCAGCAGCTTAGGCCCCTCCACTGAAGCTTTCTTT.